One and the same sample provided the 19 T cell receptor beta chains below, sequenced in a study of blood T cell repertoires in COVID-19. Sequenced by immunoSEQ multiplex PCR; TCRdb stores in-frame clones only, minus some. The sample records some 110,000 clones, just under 85% being singletons. Sequences were obtained from peripheral blood. All receptors derive from a man in his 70s with active or convalescent COVID-19.

This clone has just one count. The chain couples TRBV11-3 to TRBJ2-1, with 7 bases fitting TRBD2. Germline CDR1 is SGHNT and CDR2 is YENEEA. The CDR3 sequence is 14 residues long. Germline trimming cut 2 bases from V and 9 bases from J; bases unmatched to any gene: 7. CDR3 loop: CASSLLWGGAEQFF. The CDR3 DNA is TGTGCCAGCAGCTTACTTTGGGGAGGGGCTGAGCAGTTCTTC.

The chain joins TRBV10-3 to TRBJ1-1; the D is unclear. Germline CDR1 is ENHRY and CDR2 is SYGVKD. The CDR3 totals 14 residues. The V gene lost 6 bases and the J gene lost 0 bases, with 11 bases spanning the gap. The CDR3 spells CAISRDGMNTEAFF. CDR3 DNA sequence: TGTGCCATCAGCCGCGACGGGATGAACACTGAAGCTTTCTTT.

The chain carries TRBV11-1 and TRBJ1-2; D gene ambiguous. V was cut by 4 bases and J by 4 bases, with 13 bases left in between. Germline loops: CDR1 SGHAT, CDR2 FQDESV (reference sequence). CDR3 size: 14 residues. The CDR3 DNA reads as TGTGCCAGCAGCTCGGGCATAGAGGGCTATGGCTACACCTTC. Its protein is CASSSGIEGYGYTF.

The CDR3 DNA is TGTGCCAGCAGCCCTCATAACAGGGTCTACACAGATACGCAGTATTTT. Amino acids: CASSPHNRVYTDTQYF. This sequence joins TRBV3-1 (or the pseudogene TRBV3-2) and TRBJ2-3; D perhaps matches TRBD1 (6 bases). In germline, CDR1 is LGHDT, CDR2 YNNKEL (reference sequence). This CDR3 is 16 amino acids long. Trimming pared 4 bases from V and 2 bases from J, leaving 16 bases between.

This chain joins TRBV5-1 and TRBJ1-6; D is possibly TRBD1 (5 bases). V was clipped by 5 bases and J by 9 bases, with 15 bases between them. CDR3 length equals 14 residues. Germline values: CDR1 SGHRS, CDR2 YFSETQ. CDR3 nucleotide sequence: TGCGCCAGCAGTTCAGGGAATGTTGGTTCACCCCTCCACTTT. It is translated as CASSSGNVGSPLHF.

V is TRBV24-1 and J is TRBJ2-1; 10 bases match TRBD1. Germline trimming cut 4 bases from V and 7 bases from J; bases unmatched to any gene: 9. CDR3 length: 16 residues. The germline gives CDR1 KGHDR, CDR2 SFDVKD. This chain's CDR3 is CATSDPIRTGGNEQFF. The CDR3 DNA reads as TGTGCCACCAGTGACCCCATTAGGACAGGGGGAAATGAGCAGTTCTTC.

This clone occurred once. The rearrangement links TRBV5-3 to TRBJ1-5; perhaps TRBD1 as D (6 bases). TRBV5-3 is an ORF, and what it does is uncertain. The CDR3 extends over 14 amino acids. V shed 4 bases and J shed 7 bases, with 15 bases lying between them. CDR3 coding DNA: TGTGCCAGAAGCACCTCCGTTGGGGGCCAGCCCCAGCATTTT. Translated: CARSTSVGGQPQHF.

The chain couples TRBV7-8 to TRBJ1-3, with a weak D call TRBD1 (6 bases). Trimming took off 3 bases at V and 0 bases at J, with 12 bases between the two ends. Germline CDR1 is SGHVS and CDR2 is FQNEAQ. The CDR3 has 16 residues. The CDR3 region has the DNA TGTGCCAGCAGCTTGAGGGGGGGGTACTCTGGAAACACCATATATTTT. It yields the protein CASSLRGGYSGNTIYF.

This clone was observed once. The rearrangement uses TRBV6-5 and TRBJ1-2, with TRBD1 as a possible D gene (5 bases). V was trimmed by 3 bases and J by 4 bases, leaving 12 bases between them. Germline V gene sequence: CDR1 MNHEY, CDR2 SVGAGI. The CDR3 consists of 14 residues. CDR3 in amino acids: CASSYSGRGYGYTF. The CDR3 nucleotides are TGTGCCAGCAGTTATTCCGGGAGGGGCTATGGCTACACCTTC.

The chain uses TRBV12-1 and TRBJ2-3; no check of the table's D call, TRBD2, against the DNA was made. TRBV12-1 is listed as a pseudogene. This CDR3 is built from 20 residues. The CDR3: CASSSSRRLAGEYTTDTQYF. CDR3 nucleotide sequence: TGTGCCAGCAGCTCTTCTAGGAGACTAGCGGGGGAATACACCACAGATACGCAGTATTTT.

The genes are TRBV6-5 and TRBJ1-1, with D unclear. This CDR3 comprises 13 residues. The ends were cut back, 3 bases at V and 8 bases at J, with 13 bases in the middle. Germline V gene data show CDR1 as MNHEY and CDR2 as SVGAGI. This CDR3 is CASSYPGWLEAFF. The CDR3 nucleotides read TGTGCCAGCAGTTATCCGGGGTGGTTGGAAGCTTTCTTT.

V usage is TRBV28 and J usage is TRBJ1-6, with 9 bases identical to TRBD1. The CDR3 extends over 15 amino acids. The germline CDR1 and CDR2 sequences are MDHEN and SYDVKM. Unmatched junction bases numbered 7, after V lost 4 bases and J lost 9 bases. CDR3 nucleotides: TGTGCCAGCAGTTCTACGGGACAGGGTATTTCACCCCTCCACTTT. Its translation is CASSSTGQGISPLHF.

The rearrangement links TRBV7-9 to TRBJ1-2; unclear D gene. CDR1 is SEHNR, CDR2 FQNEAQ, per germline (reference sequence). Trimming shortened V by 5 bases and J by 4 bases, and 14 bases separated the two germline ends. The CDR3 length is 14 residues. The CDR3 region has the DNA TGTGCCAGCAGCCCCGAGGCTACGAGCTATGGCTACACCTTC. Protein product: CASSPEATSYGYTF.

The rearrangement joins TRBV28 to TRBJ2-7; D call uncertain. Trimming took off 1 base at V and 7 bases at J, with 5 bases between the two ends. The CDR3 loop spans 11 amino acids. Germline CDR1 is MDHEN and CDR2 is SYDVKM. For the CDR3, the DNA is TGTGCCAGCAGTTTATTAGAGGAGCAGTACTTC. This gives the protein CASSLLEEQYF.

The rearrangement joins TRBV6-2 or TRBV6-3 to TRBJ2-2; perhaps TRBD2 as D (5 bases). Germline CDR1 MNHEY, CDR2 SVGEGT. V lost 1 base to trimming and J lost 0 bases, with 15 bases between them. This CDR3 spans 18 amino acids. The CDR3 sequence: CASSYWFRRTANTGELFF. The CDR3 DNA follows: TGTGCCAGCAGTTACTGGTTCAGGAGGACTGCGAACACCGGGGAGCTGTTTTTT.

This sequence joins TRBV18 and TRBJ1-2; the match to TRBD1 covers 10 bases. V dropped 3 bases and J dropped 4; count of bases not matched to a gene: 2. This CDR3 has 14 residues. CDR1 is KGHSH, CDR2 LQKENI, per germline. The CDR3 nucleotides read TGTGCCAGCTCACCCGGGACAGGGGCCTATGGCTACACCTTC. It specifies CASSPGTGAYGYTF.

The chain uses TRBV6-2 or TRBV6-3 and TRBJ2-5, with D perhaps TRBD1 (5 bases). The CDR3 loop spans 14 amino acids. V lost 6 bases, J lost 2 bases, and 13 bases lay in between. Germline values: CDR1 MNHEY, CDR2 SVGEGT. For the CDR3, the DNA is TGTGCCAGCAGCCCTCAGGCAGGGCAAGAGACCCAGTACTTC. Encoded protein: CASSPQAGQETQYF.

This clone was counted once. The chain joins TRBV5-8 to TRBJ1-2, with D possibly TRBD1 on 5 matching bases. Germline CDR1 is SGHTS and CDR2 is YDEGEE. Trimming cost V 0 bases and J 2 bases, with 14 bases left between them. The CDR3 loop spans 16 amino acids. CDR3 loop: CASSLEQGRLNYGYTF. The CDR3, as DNA: TGTGCCAGCAGCTTGGAGCAGGGTCGTCTAAACTATGGCTACACCTTC.

The chain combines TRBV28 with TRBJ2-7; 7 positions match TRBD2. CDR3 size: 13 residues. V trimming: 5 bases; J trimming: 6 bases; junction bases outside the gene matches: 7. Germline assignment: CDR1 MDHEN and CDR2 SYDVKM. CDR3: CASSGHWGGEQYF. In DNA, the CDR3 is TGTGCCAGCAGTGGCCATTGGGGGGGCGAGCAGTACTTC. The full variable domain, completed using reference TRBV28 and TRBJ2-7, is DVKVTQSSRYLVKRTGEKVFLECVQDMDHENMFWYRQDPGLGLRLIYFSYDVKMKEKGDIPEGYSVSREKKERFSLILESASTNQTSMYLCASSGHWGGEQYFGPGTRLTVT.